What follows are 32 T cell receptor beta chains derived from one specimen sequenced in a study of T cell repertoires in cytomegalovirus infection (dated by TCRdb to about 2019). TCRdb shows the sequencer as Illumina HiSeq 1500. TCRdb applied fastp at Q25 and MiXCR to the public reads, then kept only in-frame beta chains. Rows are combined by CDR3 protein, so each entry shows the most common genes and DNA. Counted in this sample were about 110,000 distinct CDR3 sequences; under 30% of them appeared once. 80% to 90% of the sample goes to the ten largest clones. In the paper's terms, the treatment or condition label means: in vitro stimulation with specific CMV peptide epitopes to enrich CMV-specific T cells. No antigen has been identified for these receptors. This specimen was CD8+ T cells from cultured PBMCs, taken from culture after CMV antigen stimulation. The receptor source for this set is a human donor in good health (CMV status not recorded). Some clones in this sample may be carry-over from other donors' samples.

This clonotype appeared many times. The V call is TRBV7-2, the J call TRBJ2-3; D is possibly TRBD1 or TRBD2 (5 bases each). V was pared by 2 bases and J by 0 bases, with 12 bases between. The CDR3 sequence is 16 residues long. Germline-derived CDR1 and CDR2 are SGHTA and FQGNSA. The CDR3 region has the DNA TGTGCCAGCAGCTTAAGGGGTACTAGTAGCACAGATACGCAGTATTTT. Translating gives CASSLRGTSSTDTQYF.

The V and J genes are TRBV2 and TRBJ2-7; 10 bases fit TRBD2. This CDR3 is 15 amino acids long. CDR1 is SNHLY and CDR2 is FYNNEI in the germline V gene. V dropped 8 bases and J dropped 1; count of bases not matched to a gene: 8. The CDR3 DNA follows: TGTGCCAGCCGCGAAAATAGCGGGGGGTCCTACGAGCAGTACTTC. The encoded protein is CASRENSGGSYEQYF.

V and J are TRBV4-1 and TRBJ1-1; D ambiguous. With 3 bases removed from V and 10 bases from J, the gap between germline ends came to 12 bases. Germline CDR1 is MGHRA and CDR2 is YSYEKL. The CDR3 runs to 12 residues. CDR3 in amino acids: CASSQPPYGAFF. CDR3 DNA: TGCGCCAGCAGCCAGCCCCCCTATGGAGCTTTCTTT.

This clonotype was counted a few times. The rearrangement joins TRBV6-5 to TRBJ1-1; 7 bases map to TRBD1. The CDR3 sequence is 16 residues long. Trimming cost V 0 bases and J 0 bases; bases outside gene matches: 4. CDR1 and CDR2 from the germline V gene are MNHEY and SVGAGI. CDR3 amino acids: CASSYSGDSLNTEAFF. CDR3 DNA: TGTGCCAGCAGTTACTCTGGGGACAGTTTGAACACTGAAGCTTTCTTT.

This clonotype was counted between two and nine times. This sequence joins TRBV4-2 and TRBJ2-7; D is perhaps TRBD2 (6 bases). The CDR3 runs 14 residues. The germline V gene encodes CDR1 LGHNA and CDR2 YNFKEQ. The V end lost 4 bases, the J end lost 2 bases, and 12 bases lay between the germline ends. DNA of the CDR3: TGTGCCAGCAGCCCGGGAGTAGGGGCCTACGAGCAGTACTTC. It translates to CASSPGVGAYEQYF.

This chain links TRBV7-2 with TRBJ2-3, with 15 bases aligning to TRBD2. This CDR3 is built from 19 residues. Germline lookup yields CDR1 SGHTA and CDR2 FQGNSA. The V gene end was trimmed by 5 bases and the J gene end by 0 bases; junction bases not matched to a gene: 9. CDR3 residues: CASSTRTSGGATSTDTQYF. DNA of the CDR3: TGTGCCAGCAGCACTAGGACTAGCGGGGGGGCCACTAGCACAGATACGCAGTATTTT.

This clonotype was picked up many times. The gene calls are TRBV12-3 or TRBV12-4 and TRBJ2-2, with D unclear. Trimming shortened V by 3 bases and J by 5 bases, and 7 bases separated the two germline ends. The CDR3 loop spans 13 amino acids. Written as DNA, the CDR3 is TGTGCCAGCAGTTTGGTGGGAACCGGGGAGCTGTTTTTT. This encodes CASSLVGTGELFF.

The CDR3: CASSLLAEQYF. The CDR3 DNA reads as TGTGCCAGCAGCTTACTGGCCGAGCAGTACTTC. This chain uses TRBV7-4 with TRBJ2-7, with D unresolved. Between the trimmed V and J ends, which lost 2 bases and 6 bases, there was a span of 5 bases. The CDR3 is made up of 11 amino acids. Germline CDR1 SGHVT, CDR2 SQSDAQ. The full variable domain, rest sourced from reference TRBV7-4 and TRBJ2-7, is GAGVSQSPRYKVAKRGRDVALRCDSISGHVTLYWYRQTLGQGSEVLTYSQSDAQRDKSGRPSGRFSAERPERSVSTLKIQRTEQGDSAVYLCASSLLAEQYFGPGTRLTVT.

The CDR3 loop is CASSLGGGSGGKETQYF. CDR3 DNA: TGTGCCAGCAGCTTAGGAGGGGGTAGCGGGGGAAAAGAGACCCAGTACTTC. The V and J genes are TRBV11-2 and TRBJ2-5; 9 positions agree with TRBD2. The CDR3 has 17 residues. The junction had 9 bases not matched to a gene; V was cut back by 1 base and J by 3 bases. Germline assignment: CDR1 SGHAT and CDR2 FQNNGV.

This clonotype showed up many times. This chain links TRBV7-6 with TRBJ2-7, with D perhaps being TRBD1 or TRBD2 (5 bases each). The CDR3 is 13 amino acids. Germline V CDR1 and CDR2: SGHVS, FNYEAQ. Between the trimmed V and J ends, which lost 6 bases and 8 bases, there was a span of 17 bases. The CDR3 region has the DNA TGTGCCAGCAGGGGGCTAGCCTCCGGGAAGCAGTACTTC. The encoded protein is CASRGLASGKQYF.

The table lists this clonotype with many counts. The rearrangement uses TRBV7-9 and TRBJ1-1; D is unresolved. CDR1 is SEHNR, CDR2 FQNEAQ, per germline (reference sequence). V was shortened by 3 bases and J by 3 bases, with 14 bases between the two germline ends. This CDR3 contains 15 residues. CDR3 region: CASSFFRGRDTEAFF. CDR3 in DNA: TGTGCCAGCAGCTTTTTTCGGGGTCGAGACACTGAAGCTTTCTTT.

The CDR3 coding sequence is TGTGCCAGCAGCCCCGACTTGACCCTGGGGAATGAGCAGTTCTTC. This gives the protein CASSPDLTLGNEQFF. The V gene is TRBV7-7, the J gene TRBJ2-1; D unclear. V was cut by 5 bases and J by 7 bases, with 18 bases left in between. This CDR3 spans 15 amino acids. The germline V gene encodes CDR1 SSHAT and CDR2 FNYEAQ (reference sequence).

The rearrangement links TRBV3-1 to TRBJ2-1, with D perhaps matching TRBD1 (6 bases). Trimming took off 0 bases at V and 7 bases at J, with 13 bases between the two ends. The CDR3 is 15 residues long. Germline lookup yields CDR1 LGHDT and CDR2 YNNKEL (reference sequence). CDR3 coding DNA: TGTGCCAGCAGCCAAGATAACAGGGCCATAAATGAGCAGTTCTTC. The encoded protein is CASSQDNRAINEQFF.

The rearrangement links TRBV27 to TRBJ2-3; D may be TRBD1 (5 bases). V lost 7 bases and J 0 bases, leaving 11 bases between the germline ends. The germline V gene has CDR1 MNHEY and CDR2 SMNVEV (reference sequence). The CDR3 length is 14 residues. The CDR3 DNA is TGTGCCAGCACTGGGGCGGAGAGCACAGATACGCAGTATTTT. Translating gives CASTGAESTDTQYF.

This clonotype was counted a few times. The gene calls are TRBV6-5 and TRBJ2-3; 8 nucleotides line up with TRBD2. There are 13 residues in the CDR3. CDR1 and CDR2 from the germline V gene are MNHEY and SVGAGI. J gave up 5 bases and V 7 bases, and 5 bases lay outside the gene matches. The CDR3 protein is CASTGGALDTQYF. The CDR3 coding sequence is TGTGCCAGCACGGGGGGGGCCCTAGATACGCAGTATTTT.

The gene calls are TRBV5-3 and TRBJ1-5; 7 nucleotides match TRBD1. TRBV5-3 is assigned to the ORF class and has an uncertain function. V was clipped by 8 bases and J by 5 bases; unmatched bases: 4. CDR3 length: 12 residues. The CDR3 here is CASRDSHQPQHF. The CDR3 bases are TGTGCCAGTCGGGACAGCCATCAGCCCCAGCATTTT.

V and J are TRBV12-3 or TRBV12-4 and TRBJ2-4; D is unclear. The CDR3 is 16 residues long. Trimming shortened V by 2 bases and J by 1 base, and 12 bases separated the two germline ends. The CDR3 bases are TGTGCCAGCAGTTTATTGCCCCAGACGGCCAAAAACATTCAGTACTTC. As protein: CASSLLPQTAKNIQYF.

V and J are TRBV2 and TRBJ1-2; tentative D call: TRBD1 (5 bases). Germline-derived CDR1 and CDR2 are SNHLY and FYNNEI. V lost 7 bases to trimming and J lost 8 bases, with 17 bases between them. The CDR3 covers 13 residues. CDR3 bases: TGTGCCAGCAACCCGGACACGCCGGCGGGCTACACCTTC. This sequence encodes CASNPDTPAGYTF. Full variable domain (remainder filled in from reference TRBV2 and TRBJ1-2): EPEVTQTPSHQVTQMGQEVILRCVPISNHLYFYWYRQILGQKVEFLVSFYNNEISEKSEIFDDQFSVERPDGSNFTLKIRSTKLEDSAMYFCASNPDTPAGYTFGSGTRLTVV.

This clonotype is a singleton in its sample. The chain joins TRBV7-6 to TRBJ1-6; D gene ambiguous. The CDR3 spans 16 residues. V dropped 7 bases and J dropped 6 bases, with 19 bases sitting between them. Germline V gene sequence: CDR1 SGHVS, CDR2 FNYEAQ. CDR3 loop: CASKEGGNRVNSPLHF. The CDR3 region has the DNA TGTGCCAGCAAAGAAGGTGGGAATCGCGTTAATTCACCCCTCCACTTT. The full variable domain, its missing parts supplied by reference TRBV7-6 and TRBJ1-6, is GAGVSQSPRYKVTKRGQDVALRCDPISGHVSLYWYRQALGQGPEFLTYFNYEAQQDKSGLPNDRFSAERPEGSISTLTIQRTEQRDSAMYRCASKEGGNRVNSPLHFGNGTRLTVT.

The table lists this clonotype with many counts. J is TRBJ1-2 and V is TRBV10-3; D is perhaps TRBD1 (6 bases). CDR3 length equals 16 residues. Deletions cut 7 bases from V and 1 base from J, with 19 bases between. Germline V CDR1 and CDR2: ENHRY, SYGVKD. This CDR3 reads CAINGGSSPHNYGYTF. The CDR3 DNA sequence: TGTGCCATCAACGGGGGCTCGTCACCCCATAACTATGGCTACACCTTC.

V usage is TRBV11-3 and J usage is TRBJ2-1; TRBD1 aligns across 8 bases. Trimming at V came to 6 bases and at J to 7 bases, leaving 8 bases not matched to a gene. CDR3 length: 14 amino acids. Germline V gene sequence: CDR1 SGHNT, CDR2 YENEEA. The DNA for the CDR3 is TGTGCCAGCAGTCCCAGACAGGGGAAGAATGAGCAGTTCTTC. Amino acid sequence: CASSPRQGKNEQFF.

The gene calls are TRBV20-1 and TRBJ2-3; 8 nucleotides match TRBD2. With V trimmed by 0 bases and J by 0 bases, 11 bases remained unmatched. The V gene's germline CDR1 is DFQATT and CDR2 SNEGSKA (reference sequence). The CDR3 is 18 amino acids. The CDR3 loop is CSARDPSGGPPSTDTQYF. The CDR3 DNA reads TGCAGTGCTAGAGATCCAAGCGGGGGCCCTCCTAGCACAGATACGCAGTATTTT.

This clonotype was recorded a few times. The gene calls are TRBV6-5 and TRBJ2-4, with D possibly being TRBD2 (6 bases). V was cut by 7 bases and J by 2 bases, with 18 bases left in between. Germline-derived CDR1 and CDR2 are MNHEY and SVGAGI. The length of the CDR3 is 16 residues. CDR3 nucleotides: TGTGCCAGCACCCCCGGGCCCCGGGGGTCCAAAAACATTCAGTACTTC. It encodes CASTPGPRGSKNIQYF.

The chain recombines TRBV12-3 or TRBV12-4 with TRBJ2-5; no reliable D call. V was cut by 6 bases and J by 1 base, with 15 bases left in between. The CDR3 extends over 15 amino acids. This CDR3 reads CASSPTRHRQETQYF. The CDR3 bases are TGTGCCAGCAGCCCCACGAGGCACCGCCAAGAGACCCAGTACTTC.

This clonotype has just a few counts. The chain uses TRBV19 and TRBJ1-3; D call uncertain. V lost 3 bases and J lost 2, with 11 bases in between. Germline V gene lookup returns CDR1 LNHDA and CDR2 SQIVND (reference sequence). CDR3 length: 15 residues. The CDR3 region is CASSIYPTPGNTIYF. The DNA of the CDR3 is TGTGCCAGTAGTATCTACCCGACGCCTGGAAACACCATATATTTT. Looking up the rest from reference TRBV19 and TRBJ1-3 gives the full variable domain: DGGITQSPKYLFRKEGQNVTLSCEQNLNHDAMYWYRQDPGQGLRLIYYSQIVNDFQKGDIAEGYSVSREKKESFPLTVTSAQKNPTAFYLCASSIYPTPGNTIYFGEGSWLTVV.

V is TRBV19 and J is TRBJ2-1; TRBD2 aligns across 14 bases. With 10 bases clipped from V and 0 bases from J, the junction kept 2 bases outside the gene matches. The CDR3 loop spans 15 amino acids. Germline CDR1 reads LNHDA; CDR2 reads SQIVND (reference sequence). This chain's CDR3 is CATGTSGSSYNEQFF. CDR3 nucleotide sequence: TGTGCCACCGGGACTAGCGGGAGCTCCTACAATGAGCAGTTCTTC. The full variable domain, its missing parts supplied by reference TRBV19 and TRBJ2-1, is DGGITQSPKYLFRKEGQNVTLSCEQNLNHDAMYWYRQDPGQGLRLIYYSQIVNDFQKGDIAEGYSVSREKKESFPLTVTSAQKNPTAFYLCATGTSGSSYNEQFFGPGTRLTVL.

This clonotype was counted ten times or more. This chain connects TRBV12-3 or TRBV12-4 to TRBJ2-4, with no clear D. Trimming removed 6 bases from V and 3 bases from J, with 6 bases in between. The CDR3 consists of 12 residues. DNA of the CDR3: TGTGCCAGCAGCCCCGACAAAAACATTCAGTACTTC. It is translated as CASSPDKNIQYF.

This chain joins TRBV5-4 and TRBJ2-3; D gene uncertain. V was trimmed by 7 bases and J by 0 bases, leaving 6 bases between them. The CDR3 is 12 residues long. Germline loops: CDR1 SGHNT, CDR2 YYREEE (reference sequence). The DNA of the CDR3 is TGTGCCAGCCGACGGAGCACAGATACGCAGTATTTT. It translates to CASRRSTDTQYF.

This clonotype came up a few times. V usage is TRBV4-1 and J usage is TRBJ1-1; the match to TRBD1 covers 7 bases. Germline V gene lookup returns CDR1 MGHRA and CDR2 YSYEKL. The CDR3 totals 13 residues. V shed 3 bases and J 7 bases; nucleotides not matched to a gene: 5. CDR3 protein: CASSQVQGGEAFF. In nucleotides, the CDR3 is TGCGCCAGCAGCCAGGTCCAGGGGGGTGAAGCTTTCTTT.

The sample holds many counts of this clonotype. The CDR3 sequence is CATTGPLAKNIQYF. The DNA of the CDR3 is TGTGCCACCACGGGACCGTTAGCCAAAAACATTCAGTACTTC. The chain couples TRBV28 to TRBJ2-4; D assignment may be TRBD1 or TRBD2 (5 bases each). The germline CDR1 and CDR2 sequences are MDHEN and SYDVKM. There are 14 residues in the CDR3. V lost 10 bases to trimming and J lost 0 bases, with 13 bases between them.

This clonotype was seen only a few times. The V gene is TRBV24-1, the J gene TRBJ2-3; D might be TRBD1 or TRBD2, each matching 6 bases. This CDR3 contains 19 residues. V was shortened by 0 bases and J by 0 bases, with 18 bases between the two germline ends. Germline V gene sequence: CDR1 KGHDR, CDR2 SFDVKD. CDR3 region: CATSDLQIEGGRSTDTQYF. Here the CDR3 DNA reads TGTGCCACCAGTGATTTGCAAATCGAGGGGGGCCGCAGCACAGATACGCAGTATTTT.

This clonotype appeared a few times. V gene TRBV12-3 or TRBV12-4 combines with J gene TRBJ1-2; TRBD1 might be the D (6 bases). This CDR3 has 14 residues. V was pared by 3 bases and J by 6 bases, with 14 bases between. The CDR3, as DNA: TGTGCCAGCAGTTTTGGGGGGCCCAAGGATGGCTACACCTTC. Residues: CASSFGGPKDGYTF.